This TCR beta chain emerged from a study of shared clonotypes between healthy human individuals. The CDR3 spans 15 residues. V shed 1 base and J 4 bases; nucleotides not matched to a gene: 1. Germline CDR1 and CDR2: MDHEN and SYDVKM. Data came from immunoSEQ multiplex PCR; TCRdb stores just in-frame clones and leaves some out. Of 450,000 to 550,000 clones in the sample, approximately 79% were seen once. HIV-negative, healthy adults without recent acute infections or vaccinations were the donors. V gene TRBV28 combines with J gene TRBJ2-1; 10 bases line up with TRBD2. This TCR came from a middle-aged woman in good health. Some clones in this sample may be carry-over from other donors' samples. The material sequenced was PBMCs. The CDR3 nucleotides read TGTGCCAGCAGTTTATTGACTAGCGGGTACAATGAGCAGTTCTTC. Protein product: CASSLLTSGYNEQFF.